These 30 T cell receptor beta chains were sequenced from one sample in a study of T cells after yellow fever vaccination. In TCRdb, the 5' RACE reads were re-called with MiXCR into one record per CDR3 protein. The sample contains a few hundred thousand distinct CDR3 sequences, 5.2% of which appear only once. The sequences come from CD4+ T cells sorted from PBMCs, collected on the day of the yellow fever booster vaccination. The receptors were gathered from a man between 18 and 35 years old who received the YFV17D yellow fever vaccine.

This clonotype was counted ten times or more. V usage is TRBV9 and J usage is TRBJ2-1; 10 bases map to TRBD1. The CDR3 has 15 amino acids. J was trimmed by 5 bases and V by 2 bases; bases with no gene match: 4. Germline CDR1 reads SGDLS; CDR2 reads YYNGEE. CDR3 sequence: CASSVAGQGDNEQFF. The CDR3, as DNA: TGTGCCAGCAGCGTTGCCGGACAGGGGGACAATGAGCAGTTCTTC. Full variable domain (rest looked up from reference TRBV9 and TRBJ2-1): DSGVTQTPKHLITATGQRVTLRCSPRSGDLSVYWYQQSLDQGLQFLIQYYNGEERAKGNILERFSAQQFPDLHSELNLSSLELGDSALYFCASSVAGQGDNEQFFGPGTRLTVL.

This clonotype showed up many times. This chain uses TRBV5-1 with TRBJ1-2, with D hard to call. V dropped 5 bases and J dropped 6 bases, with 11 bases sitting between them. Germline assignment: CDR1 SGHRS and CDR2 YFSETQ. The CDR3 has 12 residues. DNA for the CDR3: TGCGCCAGCAGGAACGGGTTGGATGGCTACACCTTC. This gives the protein CASRNGLDGYTF.

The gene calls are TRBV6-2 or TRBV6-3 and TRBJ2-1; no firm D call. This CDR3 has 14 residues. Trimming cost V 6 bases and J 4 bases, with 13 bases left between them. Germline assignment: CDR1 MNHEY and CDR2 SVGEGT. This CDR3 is CASSHDTPYNEQFF. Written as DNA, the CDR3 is TGTGCCAGCAGCCATGACACACCTTACAATGAGCAGTTCTTC.

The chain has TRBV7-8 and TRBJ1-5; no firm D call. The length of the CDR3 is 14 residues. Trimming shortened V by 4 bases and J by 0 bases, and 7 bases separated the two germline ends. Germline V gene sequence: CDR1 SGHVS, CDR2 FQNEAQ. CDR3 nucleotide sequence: TGTGCCAGCAGCTCAGACATTAGCAATCAGCCCCAGCATTTT. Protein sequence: CASSSDISNQPQHF.

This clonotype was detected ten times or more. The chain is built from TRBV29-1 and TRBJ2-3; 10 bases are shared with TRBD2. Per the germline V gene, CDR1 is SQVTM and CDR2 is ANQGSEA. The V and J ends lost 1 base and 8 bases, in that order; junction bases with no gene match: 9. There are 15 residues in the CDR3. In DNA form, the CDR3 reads TGCAGCGTTGAAGTCGTAGCGGGGGGCGGGGGTACGCAGTATTTT. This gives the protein CSVEVVAGGGGTQYF.

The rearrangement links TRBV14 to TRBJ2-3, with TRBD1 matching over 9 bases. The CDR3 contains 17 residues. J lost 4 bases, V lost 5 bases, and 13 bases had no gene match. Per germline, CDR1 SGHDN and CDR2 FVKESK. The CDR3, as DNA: TGTGCCAGCAGCTTTCGTCCGGGACAGGGTTCCCCAGATACGCAGTATTTT. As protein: CASSFRPGQGSPDTQYF.

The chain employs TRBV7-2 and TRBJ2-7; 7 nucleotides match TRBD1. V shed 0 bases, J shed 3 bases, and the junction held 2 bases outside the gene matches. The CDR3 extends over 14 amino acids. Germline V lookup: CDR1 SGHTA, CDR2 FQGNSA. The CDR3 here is CASSLAQGNYEQYF. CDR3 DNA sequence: TGTGCCAGCAGCTTAGCACAGGGGAACTACGAGCAGTACTTC.

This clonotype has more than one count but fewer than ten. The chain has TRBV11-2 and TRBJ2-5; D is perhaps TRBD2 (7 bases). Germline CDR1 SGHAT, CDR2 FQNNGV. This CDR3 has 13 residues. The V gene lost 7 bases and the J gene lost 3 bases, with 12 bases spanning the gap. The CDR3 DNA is TGTGCCAGCACCCGGGGGGCAGAAGAGACCCAGTACTTC. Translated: CASTRGAEETQYF.

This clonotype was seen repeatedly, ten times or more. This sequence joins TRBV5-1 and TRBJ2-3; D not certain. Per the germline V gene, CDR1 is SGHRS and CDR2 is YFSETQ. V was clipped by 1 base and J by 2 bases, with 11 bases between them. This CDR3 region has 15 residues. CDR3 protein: CASSLSQEYTDTQYF. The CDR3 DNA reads TGCGCCAGCAGCTTGAGTCAGGAATACACAGATACGCAGTATTTT.

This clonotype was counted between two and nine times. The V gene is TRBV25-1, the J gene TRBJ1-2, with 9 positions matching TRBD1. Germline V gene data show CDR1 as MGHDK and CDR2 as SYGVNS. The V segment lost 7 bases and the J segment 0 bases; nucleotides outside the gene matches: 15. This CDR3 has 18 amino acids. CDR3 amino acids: CASKGQGLPRSSNYGYTF. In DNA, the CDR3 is TGTGCCAGCAAGGGACAGGGTTTACCCCGGAGCTCTAACTATGGCTACACCTTC.

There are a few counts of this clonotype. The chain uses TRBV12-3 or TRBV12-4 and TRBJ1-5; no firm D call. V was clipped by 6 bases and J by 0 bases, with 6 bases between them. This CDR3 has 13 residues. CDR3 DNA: TGTGCCAGCAGCATGTATAGCAATCAGCCCCAGCATTTT. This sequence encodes CASSMYSNQPQHF.

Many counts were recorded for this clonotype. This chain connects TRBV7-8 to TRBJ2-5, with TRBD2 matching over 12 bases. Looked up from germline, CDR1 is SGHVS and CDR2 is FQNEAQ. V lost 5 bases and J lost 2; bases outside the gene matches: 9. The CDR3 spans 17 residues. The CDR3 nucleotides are TGTGCCAGCAGCCAGAGCCAAACTAGCGGGGGGCAAGAGACCCAGTACTTC. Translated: CASSQSQTSGGQETQYF.

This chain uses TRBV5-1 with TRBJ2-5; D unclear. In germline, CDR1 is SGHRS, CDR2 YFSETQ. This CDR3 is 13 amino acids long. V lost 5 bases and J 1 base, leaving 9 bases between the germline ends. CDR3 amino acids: CASRRASQETQYF. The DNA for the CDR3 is TGCGCCAGCAGACGGGCCTCCCAAGAGACCCAGTACTTC.

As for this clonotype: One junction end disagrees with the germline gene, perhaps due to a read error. CDR3 residues: CASSPRDVRASPIHF. In DNA, the CDR3 is TGTGCCAGCTCACCGCGAGACGTCAGAGCCTCACCCATCCACTTT. The chain couples TRBV18 to TRBJ1-6, with no clear D. In germline, CDR1 is KGHSH, CDR2 LQKENI. The CDR3 consists of 15 residues. Drawing the rest from reference TRBV18 and TRBJ1-6, the complete variable domain is NAGVMQNPRHLVRRRGQEARLRCSPMKGHSHVYWYRQLPEEGLKFMVYLQKENIIDESGMPKERFSAEFPKEGPSILRIQQVVRGDSAAYFCASSPRDVRASPIHFGNGTRLTVT.

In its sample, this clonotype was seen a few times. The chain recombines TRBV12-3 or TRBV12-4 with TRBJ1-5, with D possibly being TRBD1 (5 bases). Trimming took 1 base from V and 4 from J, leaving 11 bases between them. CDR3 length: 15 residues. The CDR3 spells CASSLGGRMNQPQHF. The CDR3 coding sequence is TGTGCCAGCAGTTTAGGGGGACGGATGAATCAGCCCCAGCATTTT.

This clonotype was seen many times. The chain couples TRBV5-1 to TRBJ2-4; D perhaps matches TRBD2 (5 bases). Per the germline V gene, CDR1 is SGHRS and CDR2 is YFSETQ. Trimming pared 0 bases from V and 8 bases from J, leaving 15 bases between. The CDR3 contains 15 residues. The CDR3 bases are TGCGCCAGCAGCTTGGATAGGGTCCTTAGCGACATTCAGTACTTC. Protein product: CASSLDRVLSDIQYF.

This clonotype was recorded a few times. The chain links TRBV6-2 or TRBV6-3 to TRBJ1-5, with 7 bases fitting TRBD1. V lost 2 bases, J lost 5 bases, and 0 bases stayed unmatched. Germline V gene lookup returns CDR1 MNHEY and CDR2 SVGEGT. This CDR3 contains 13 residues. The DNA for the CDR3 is TGTGCCAGCAGTTACAGGGGGCATCAGCCCCAGCATTTT. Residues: CASSYRGHQPQHF.

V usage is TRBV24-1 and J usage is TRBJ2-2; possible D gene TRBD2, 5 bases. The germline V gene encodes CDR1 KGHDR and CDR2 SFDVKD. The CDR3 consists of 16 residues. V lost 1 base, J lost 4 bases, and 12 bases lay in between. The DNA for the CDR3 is TGTGCCACCAGTGATTTACAAGGGAGAGGCACCGGGGAGCTGTTTTTT. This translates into CATSDLQGRGTGELFF.

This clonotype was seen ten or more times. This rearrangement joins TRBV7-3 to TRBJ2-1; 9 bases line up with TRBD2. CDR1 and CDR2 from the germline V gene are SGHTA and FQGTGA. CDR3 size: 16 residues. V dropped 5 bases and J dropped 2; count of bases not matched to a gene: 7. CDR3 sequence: CASSARERGAYNEQFF. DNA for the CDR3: TGTGCCAGCAGCGCCCGGGAGCGGGGGGCCTACAATGAGCAGTTCTTC. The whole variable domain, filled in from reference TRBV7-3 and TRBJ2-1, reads GAGVSQTPSNKVTEKGKYVELRCDPISGHTALYWYRQSLGQGPEFLIYFQGTGAADDSGLPNDRFFAVRPEGSVSTLKIQRTERGDSAVYLCASSARERGAYNEQFFGPGTRLTVL.

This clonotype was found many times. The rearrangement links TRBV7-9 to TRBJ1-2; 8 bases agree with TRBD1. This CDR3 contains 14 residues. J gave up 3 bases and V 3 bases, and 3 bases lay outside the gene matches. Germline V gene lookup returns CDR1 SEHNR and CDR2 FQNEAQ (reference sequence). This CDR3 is CASSFGQGDYGYTF. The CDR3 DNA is TGTGCCAGCAGCTTTGGACAGGGTGACTATGGCTACACCTTC.

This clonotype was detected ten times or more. The CDR3 DNA is TGTGCCAGCAGCTTGGGGAATGGCTACACCTTC. Translated: CASSLGNGYTF. The V gene is TRBV5-5, the J gene TRBJ1-2; D not resolved. The germline V and J ends were trimmed by 0 bases and 6 bases, with 3 bases remaining between them. The germline gives CDR1 SGHKS, CDR2 YYEKEE (reference sequence). CDR3 length: 11 residues.

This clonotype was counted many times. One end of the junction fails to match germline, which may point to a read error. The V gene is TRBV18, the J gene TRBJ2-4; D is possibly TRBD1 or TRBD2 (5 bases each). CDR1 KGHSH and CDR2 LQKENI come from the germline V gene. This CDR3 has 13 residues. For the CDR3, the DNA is TGTGCCAGCTCATCACCCCGAGGGGACATTCAGTACTTC. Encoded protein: CASSSPRGDIQYF.

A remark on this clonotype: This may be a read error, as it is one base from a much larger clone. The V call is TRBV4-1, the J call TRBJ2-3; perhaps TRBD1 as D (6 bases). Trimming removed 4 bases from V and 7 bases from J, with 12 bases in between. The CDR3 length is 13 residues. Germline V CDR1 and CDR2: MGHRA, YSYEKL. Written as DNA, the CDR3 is TGCGCCAGCAGCCTGGAGAGGGGGAATACGCAGTATTTT. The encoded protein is CASSLERGNTQYF.

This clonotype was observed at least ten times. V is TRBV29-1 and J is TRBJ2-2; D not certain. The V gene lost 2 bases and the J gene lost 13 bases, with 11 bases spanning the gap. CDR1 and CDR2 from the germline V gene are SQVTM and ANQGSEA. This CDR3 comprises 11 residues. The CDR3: CSVESRLTLFF. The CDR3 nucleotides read TGCAGCGTTGAAAGTCGGCTTACGCTGTTTTTT.

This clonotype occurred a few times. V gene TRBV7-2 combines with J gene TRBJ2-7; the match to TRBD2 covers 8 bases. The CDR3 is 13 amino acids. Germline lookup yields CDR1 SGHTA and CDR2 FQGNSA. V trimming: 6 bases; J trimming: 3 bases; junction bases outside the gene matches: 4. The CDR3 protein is CASRSAGGYEQYF. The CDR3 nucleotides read TGTGCCAGCAGAAGCGCGGGGGGCTACGAGCAGTACTTC. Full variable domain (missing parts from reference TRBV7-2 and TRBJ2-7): GAGVSQSPSNKVTEKGKDVELRCDPISGHTALYWYRQSLGQGLEFLIYFQGNSAPDKSGLPSDRFSAERTGGSVSTLTIQRTQQEDSAVYLCASRSAGGYEQYFGPGTRLTVT.

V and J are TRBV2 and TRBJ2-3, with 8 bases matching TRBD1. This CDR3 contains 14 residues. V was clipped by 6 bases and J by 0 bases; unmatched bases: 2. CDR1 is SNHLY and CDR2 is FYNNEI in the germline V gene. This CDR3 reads CASSGDRSTDTQYF. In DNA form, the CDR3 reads TGTGCCAGCAGCGGGGACAGGAGCACAGATACGCAGTATTTT.

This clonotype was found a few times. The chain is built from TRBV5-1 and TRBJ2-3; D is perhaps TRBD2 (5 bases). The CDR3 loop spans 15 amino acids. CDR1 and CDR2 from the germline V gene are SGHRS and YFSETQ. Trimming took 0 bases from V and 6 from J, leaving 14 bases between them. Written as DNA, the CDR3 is TGCGCCAGCAGCTTGGAGGGCAGGACGGGGGATACGCAGTATTTT. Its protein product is CASSLEGRTGDTQYF.

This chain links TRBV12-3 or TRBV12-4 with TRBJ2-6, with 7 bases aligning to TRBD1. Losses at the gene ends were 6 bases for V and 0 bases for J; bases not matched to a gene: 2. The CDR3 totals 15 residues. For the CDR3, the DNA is TGTGCCAGCAGGACAGGGACCTCTGGGGCCAACGTCCTGACTTTC. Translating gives CASRTGTSGANVLTF.

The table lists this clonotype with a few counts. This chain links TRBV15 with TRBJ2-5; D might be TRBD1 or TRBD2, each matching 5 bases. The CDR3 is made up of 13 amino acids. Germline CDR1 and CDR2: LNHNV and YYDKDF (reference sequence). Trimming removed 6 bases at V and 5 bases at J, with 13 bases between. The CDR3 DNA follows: TGTGCCACCAGTCAGGGAGTGGGCGAGACCCAGTACTTC. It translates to CATSQGVGETQYF. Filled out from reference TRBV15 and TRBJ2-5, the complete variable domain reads DAMVIQNPRYQVTQFGKPVTLSCSQTLNHNVMYWYQQKSSQAPKLLFHYYDKDFNNEADTPDNFQSRRPNTSFCFLDIRSPGLGDTAMYLCATSQGVGETQYFGPGTRLLVL.

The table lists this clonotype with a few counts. CDR3 sequence reads: CASSESRPARGLETQYF. In nucleotides, the CDR3 is TGTGCCAGCAGTGAATCAAGGCCGGCCAGGGGGCTAGAGACCCAGTACTTC. This chain uses TRBV2 with TRBJ2-5; TRBD1 agrees at 8 bases. This CDR3 spans 17 amino acids. Trimming cost V 2 bases and J 4 bases; bases outside gene matches: 12. The germline V gene has CDR1 SNHLY and CDR2 FYNNEI.